This T cell receptor beta chain was identified in a study of cytomegalovirus exposure and HLA in healthy donors. Overall study context: The approximately 120 validation repertoires used the same platform as the roughly 670 first-cohort repertoires, a later analysis reported.

Whole-study findings and limits: For most TCR sequences rarity was the rule, although some public TCRs occurred in many donors. A few chains linked to CMV were shown in vitro to be specific for CMV antigens.

V was clipped by 0 bases and J by 5 bases, with 20 bases between them. Germline loops: CDR1 SGHNT, CDR2 YYREEE (reference sequence). The CDR3 is made up of 17 amino acids. Assay: immunoSEQ multiplex PCR; the TCRdb copy retains only in-frame clones and omits some. In the table there are about 60,000 clones, about 95% of which are singletons. Worth noting for this clone: Its antigen is unidentified.

The material sequenced was PBMCs. The chain combines TRBV5-4 with TRBJ2-5, with a weak D call TRBD2 (6 bases). The origin of this receptor is a woman aged 18-29 years in good health and CMV-seronegative. The CDR3 here is CASSLGASGEPFETQYF. The CDR3 coding sequence is TGTGCCAGCAGCTTGGGGGCGTCGGGGGAACCTTTTGAGACCCAGTACTTC. Full variable domain (outside the CDR3, taken from reference TRBV5-4 and TRBJ2-5): ETGVTQSPTHLIKTRGQQVTLRCSSQSGHNTVSWYQQALGQGPQFIFQYYREEENGRGNFPPRFSGLQFPNYSSELNVNALELDDSALYLCASSLGASGEPFETQYFGPGTRLLVL.